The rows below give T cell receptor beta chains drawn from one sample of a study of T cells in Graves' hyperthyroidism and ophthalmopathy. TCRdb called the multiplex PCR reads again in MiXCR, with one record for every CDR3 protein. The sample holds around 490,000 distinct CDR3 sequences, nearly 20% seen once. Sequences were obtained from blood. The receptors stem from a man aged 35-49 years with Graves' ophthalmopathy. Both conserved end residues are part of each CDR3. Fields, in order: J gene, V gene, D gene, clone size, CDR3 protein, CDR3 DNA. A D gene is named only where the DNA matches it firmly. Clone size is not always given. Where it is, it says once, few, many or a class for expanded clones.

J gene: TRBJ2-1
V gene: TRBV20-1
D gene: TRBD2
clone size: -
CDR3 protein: CSARDLSGAPYNEQFF
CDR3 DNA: TGCAGTGCTAGAGACCTCAGCGGGGCCCCCTACAATGAGCAGTTCTTC

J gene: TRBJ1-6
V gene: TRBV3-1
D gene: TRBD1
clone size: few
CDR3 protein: CASSQGQGSNSPLHF
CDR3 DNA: TGTGCCAGCAGCCAAGGACAGGGCTCTAATTCACCCCTCCACTTT

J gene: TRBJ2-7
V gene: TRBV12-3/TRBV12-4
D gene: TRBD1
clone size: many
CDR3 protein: CASSFGTGAYEQYF
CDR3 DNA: TGTGCCAGCAGTTTCGGGACAGGTGCCTACGAGCAGTACTTC

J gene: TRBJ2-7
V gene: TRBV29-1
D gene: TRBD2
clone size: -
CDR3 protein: CSVPGAGAGEQYF
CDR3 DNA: TGCAGCGTTCCCGGGGCGGGAGCTGGAGAGCAGTACTTC

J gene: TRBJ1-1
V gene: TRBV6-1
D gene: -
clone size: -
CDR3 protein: CASRARDMTNPAFF
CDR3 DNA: TGTGCCAGCAGAGCCCGGGACATGACAAATCCAGCTTTCTTT

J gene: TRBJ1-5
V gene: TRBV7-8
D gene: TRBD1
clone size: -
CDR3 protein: CASSSMGTAQGPQHF
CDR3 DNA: TGTGCCAGCAGCTCGATGGGGACAGCGCAAGGGCCCCAGCATTTT

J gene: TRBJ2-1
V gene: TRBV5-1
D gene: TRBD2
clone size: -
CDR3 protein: CASSLPSGSYNEQFF
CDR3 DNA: TGCGCCAGCAGCTTACCTAGCGGGAGCTACAATGAGCAGTTCTTC

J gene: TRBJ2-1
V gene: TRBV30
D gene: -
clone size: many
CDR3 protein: CAWSRRGSGEQFF
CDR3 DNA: TGTGCCTGGAGCCGACGTGGGTCTGGGGAGCAGTTCTTC

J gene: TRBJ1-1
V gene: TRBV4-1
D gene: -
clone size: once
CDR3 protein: CASSQESGVNTEAFF
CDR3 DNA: TGCGCCAGCAGCCAAGAGTCAGGTGTGAACACTGAAGCTTTCTTT

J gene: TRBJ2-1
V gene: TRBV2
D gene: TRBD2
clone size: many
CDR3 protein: CASTMWTSGINEQFF
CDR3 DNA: TGTGCCAGCACCATGTGGACTAGCGGGATCAATGAGCAGTTCTTC

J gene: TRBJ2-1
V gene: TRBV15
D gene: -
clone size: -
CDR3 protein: CATSRGRGVYNEQFF
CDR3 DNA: TGTGCCACCAGCAGAGGCAGGGGCGTCTACAATGAGCAGTTCTTC

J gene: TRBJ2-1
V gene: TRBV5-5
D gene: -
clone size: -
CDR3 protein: CASSWARGEHNEQFF
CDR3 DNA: TGTGCCAGCAGCTGGGCTAGAGGGGAGCACAATGAGCAGTTCTTC

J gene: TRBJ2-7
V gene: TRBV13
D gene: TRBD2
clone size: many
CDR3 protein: CASSLRSGRTPYEQYF
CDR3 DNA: TGTGCCAGCAGCCTTCGTAGCGGGAGGACTCCCTACGAGCAGTACTTC

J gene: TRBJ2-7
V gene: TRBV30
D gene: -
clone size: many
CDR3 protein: CAWSVGTMSSYEQYF
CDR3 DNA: TGTGCCTGGAGTGTAGGGACGATGAGCTCCTACGAGCAGTACTTC

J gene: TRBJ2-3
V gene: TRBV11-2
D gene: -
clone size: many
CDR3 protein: CASSLTVRAGRGVDTQYF
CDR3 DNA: TGTGCCAGCAGCTTAACGGTCAGGGCTGGTCGAGGAGTGGATACGCAGTATTTT

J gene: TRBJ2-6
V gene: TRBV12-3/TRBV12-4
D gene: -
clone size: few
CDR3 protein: CASSLASPGVGANVLTF
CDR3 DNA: TGTGCCAGCAGTTTAGCGTCTCCAGGGGTCGGGGCCAACGTCCTGACTTTC

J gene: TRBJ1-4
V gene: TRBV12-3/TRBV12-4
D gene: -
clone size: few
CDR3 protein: CASSGEKLFF
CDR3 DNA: TGTGCCAGCAGTGGTGAAAAACTGTTTTTT

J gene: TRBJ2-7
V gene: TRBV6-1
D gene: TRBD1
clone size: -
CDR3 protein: CASSETQGAGYEQYF
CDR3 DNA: TGTGCCAGCAGTGAAACCCAGGGGGCGGGCTACGAGCAGTACTTC

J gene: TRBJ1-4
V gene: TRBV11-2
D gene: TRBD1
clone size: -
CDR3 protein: CASSLRGQVGEKLFF
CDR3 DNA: TGTGCCAGCAGCCTCAGGGGGCAAGTTGGTGAAAAACTGTTTTTT

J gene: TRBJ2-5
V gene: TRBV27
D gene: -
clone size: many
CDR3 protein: CASSSYSTEETQYF
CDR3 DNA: TGTGCCAGCAGTTCCTATAGTACGGAGGAGACCCAGTACTTC

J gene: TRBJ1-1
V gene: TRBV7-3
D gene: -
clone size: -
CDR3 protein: CASSSTTNTEAFF
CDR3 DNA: TGTGCCAGCAGCTCCACAACGAACACTGAAGCTTTCTTT

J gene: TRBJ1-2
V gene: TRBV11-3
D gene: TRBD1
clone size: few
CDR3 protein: CASSFGTGDNYGYTF
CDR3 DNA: TGTGCCAGCAGCTTCGGGACAGGGGATAACTATGGCTACACCTTC

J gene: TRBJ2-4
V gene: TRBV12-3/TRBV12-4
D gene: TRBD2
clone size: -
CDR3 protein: CASSQRGASGGDIQYF
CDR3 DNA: TGTGCCAGCAGCCAAAGAGGGGCTAGCGGGGGAGACATTCAGTACTTC

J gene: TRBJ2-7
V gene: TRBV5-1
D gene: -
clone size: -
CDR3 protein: CASSFSPYEQYF
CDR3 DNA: TGCGCCAGCAGCTTCTCGCCTTACGAGCAGTACTTC

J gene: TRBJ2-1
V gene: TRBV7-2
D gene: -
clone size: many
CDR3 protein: CASSLYGAGLYNEQFF
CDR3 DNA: TGTGCCAGCAGCTTGTATGGTGCGGGACTGTACAATGAGCAGTTCTTC

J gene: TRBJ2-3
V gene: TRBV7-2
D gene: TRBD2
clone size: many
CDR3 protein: CASSLSGEGTQYF
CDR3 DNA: TGTGCCAGCAGCTTATCGGGGGAGGGTACGCAGTATTTT

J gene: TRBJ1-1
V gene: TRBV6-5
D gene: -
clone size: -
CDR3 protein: CASSYSSQGLNTEAFF
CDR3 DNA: TGTGCCAGCAGTTACTCGTCTCAGGGTCTGAACACTGAAGCTTTCTTT

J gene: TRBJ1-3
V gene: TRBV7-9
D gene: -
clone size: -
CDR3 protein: CASSSGTLENTIYF
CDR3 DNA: TGTGCCAGCAGCTCGGGGACTCTGGAAAACACCATATATTTT

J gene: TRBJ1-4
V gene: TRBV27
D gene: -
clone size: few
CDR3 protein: CASSLYPGAGGEKLFF
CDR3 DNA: TGTGCCAGCAGTTTATACCCCGGGGCAGGAGGTGAAAAACTGTTTTTT

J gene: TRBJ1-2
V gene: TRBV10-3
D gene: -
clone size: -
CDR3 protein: CAIRGGLGYTF
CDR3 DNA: TGTGCCATCAGGGGGGGGCTCGGCTACACCTTC

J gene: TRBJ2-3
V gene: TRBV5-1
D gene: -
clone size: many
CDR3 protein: CASSLEVTAIGDTQYF
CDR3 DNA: TGCGCCAGCAGCTTGGAAGTCACCGCTATTGGTGATACGCAGTATTTT

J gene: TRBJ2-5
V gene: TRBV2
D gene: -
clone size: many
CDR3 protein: CASSRDRRETQYF
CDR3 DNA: TGTGCCAGCAGTCGTGACAGGAGAGAGACCCAGTACTTC

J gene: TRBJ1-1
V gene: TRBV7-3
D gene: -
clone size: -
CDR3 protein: CASSLRGTGTEAFF
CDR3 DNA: TGTGCCAGCAGCTTAAGGGGCACTGGCACTGAAGCTTTCTTT

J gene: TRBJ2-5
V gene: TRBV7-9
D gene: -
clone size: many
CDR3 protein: CASSYPGLLQETQYF
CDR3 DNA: TGTGCCAGCAGCTACCCGGGACTCCTACAAGAGACCCAGTACTTC

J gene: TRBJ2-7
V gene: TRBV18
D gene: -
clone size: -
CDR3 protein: CASSPTGRSYEQYF
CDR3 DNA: TGTGCCAGCTCACCAACCGGTAGGTCCTACGAGCAGTACTTC

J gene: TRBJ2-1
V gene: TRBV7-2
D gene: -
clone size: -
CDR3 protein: CASSQDPEPSSYNEQFF
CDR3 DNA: TGCGCCAGCAGCCAAGATCCCGAACCGAGCTCCTACAATGAGCAGTTCTTC

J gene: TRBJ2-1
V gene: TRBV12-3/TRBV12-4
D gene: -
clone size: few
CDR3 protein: CASSLGSPSNEQFF
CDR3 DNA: TGTGCCAGCAGTTTAGGTTCCCCCTCCAATGAGCAGTTCTTC

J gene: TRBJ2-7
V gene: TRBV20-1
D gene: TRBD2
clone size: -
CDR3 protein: CSASGTSGGPYEQYF
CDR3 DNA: TGCAGTGCATCCGGGACTAGCGGGGGCCCCTACGAGCAGTACTTC

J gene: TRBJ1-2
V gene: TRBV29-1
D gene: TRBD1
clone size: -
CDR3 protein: CSVENRGRDGYTF
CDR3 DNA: TGCAGCGTTGAAAACAGGGGGCGCGATGGCTACACCTTC

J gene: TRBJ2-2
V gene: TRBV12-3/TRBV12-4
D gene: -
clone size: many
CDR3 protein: CASSLKGSGELFF
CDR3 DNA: TGTGCCAGCAGTCTAAAGGGGTCCGGGGAGCTGTTTTTT

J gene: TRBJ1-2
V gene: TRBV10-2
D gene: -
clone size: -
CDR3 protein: CASSEAGRGYGYTF
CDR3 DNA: TGCGCCAGCAGCGAGGCGGGCAGGGGCTATGGCTACACCTTC

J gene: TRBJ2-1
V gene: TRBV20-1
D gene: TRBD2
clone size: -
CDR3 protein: CSASLAGGNNEQFF
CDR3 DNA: TGCAGTGCTAGCCTAGCGGGAGGTAACAATGAGCAGTTCTTC

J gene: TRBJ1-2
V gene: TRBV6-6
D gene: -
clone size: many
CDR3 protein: CASSYGRVNGYTF
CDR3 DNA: TGTGCCAGCAGTTACGGCAGGGTCAATGGCTACACCTTC

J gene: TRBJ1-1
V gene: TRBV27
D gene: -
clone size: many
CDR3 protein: CASSLRPSPQGTNTEAFF
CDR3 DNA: TGTGCCAGCAGCCTAAGGCCCTCCCCGCAGGGGACGAACACTGAAGCTTTCTTT

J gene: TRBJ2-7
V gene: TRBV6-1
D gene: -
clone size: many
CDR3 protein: CASSYLGVTDSYEQYF
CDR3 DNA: TGTGCCAGCAGTTATCTTGGTGTTACCGATTCCTACGAGCAGTACTTC